This TCR beta chain was identified during a study of PD-L1 blockade in urothelial cancer. Study-wide background: Blood analyses occurred 3 weeks (second dose) and 6 weeks post treatment start.

The assay was immunoSEQ multiplex PCR, and TCRdb's table has in-frame clones only and misses some. Of tens of thousands of clones listed, roughly 79% are singletons. This CDR3 region has 18 residues. Germline CDR1 and CDR2: LGHNA and YNFKEQ. Trimming at V came to 3 bases and at J to 1 base, leaving 11 bases not matched to a gene. As to time point: pretreatment peripheral blood. This TCR came from a man between 65 and 85 years old with urothelial cancer. The sample was PBMCs, taken around atezolizumab (anti-PD-L1) treatment. This chain links TRBV4-2 with TRBJ2-4; 8 bases line up with TRBD1. The CDR3 spells CASSQDETGEMAKNIQYF. As DNA, the CDR3 is TGTGCCAGCAGCCAGGATGAGACAGGGGAGATGGCCAAAAACATTCAGTACTTC.